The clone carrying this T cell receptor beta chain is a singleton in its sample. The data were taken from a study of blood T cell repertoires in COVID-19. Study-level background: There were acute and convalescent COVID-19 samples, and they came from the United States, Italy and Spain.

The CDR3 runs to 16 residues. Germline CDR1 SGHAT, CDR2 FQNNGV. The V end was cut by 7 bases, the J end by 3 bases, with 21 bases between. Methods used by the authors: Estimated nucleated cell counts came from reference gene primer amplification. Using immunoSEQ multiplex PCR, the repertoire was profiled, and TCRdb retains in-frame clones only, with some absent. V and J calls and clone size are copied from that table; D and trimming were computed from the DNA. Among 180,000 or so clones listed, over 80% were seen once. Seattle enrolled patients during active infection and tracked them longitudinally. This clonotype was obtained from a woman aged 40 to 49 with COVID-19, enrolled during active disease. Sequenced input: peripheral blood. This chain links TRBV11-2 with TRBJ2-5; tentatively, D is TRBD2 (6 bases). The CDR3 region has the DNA TGTGCCAGCAACCCGGGACTCAAGGTTATTAAAGAGACCCAGTACTTC. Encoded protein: CASNPGLKVIKETQYF. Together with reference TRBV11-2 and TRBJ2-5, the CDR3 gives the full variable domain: EAGVAQSPRYKIIEKRQSVAFWCNPISGHATLYWYQQILGQGPKLLIQFQNNGVVDDSQLPKDRFSAERLKGVDSTLKIQPAKLEDSAVYLCASNPGLKVIKETQYFGPGTRLLVL.